A single sample is the source of the 17 T cell receptor beta chains below, sequenced in a study of vaccination and CD4 T cells after COVID-19. An Oncomine TCR Beta short-read assay was used to sequence the DNA from cultured CD4+ T cells. Each CDR3 protein is one row after TCRdb ran MiXCR on the PCR reads. The sample consists of 15,000 to 20,000 distinct CDR3 sequences, 44% of them appearing once. Time point described: late sampling 161 to 241 days after vaccination in three convalescent patients. Treatment here: roughly 10-day PBMC culture with coronavirus spike peptide pools or control peptides (ViraFEST assay). No antigen has been identified for these receptors. The sequencing here drew on CD4+ T cells from blood, cultured in vitro, taken about 7 months after SARS-CoV-2 vaccination. The source of these receptors is a human donor who had recovered from COVID-19.

V usage is TRBV25-1 and J usage is TRBJ1-6; D remains unclear. The length of the CDR3 is 12 residues. CDR1 is MGHDK, CDR2 SYGVNS, per germline. V was cut by 2 bases and J by 12 bases, with 8 bases left in between. CDR3 coding DNA: TGTGCCAGCAGTGAACACACGCTACCCCTCCACTTT. This codes for CASSEHTLPLHF.

The V gene is TRBV9, the J gene TRBJ1-5; D unclear. The CDR3 has 13 amino acids. The germline V gene encodes CDR1 SGDLS and CDR2 YYNGEE. V lost 0 bases, J lost 6 bases, and 7 bases lay in between. CDR3 DNA: TGTGCCAGCAGCGTAGGAGAGGGTCAGCCCCAGCATTTT. Translated, it gives CASSVGEGQPQHF.

This clonotype occurred a few times. This chain links TRBV19 with TRBJ2-3; D might be TRBD2 (6 bases). The germline V gene has CDR1 LNHDA and CDR2 SQIVND (reference sequence). The CDR3 loop spans 13 amino acids. The ends were cut back, 9 bases at V and 0 bases at J, with 10 bases in the middle. This chain's CDR3 is CASQRASTDTQYF. Here the CDR3 DNA reads TGTGCCAGCCAGCGGGCTAGCACAGATACGCAGTATTTT.

J is TRBJ2-1 and V is TRBV20-1; tentatively, D is TRBD1 or TRBD2 (6 bases each). CDR1 and CDR2 (germline): DFQATT, SNEGSKA (reference sequence). The CDR3 sequence is 15 residues long. The V end lost 3 bases, the J end lost 0 bases, and 12 bases lay between the germline ends. CDR3 coding DNA: TGCAGTGCTAGGTCGGGGGCAAGCTCCTACAATGAGCAGTTCTTC. Protein: CSARSGASSYNEQFF.

The chain uses TRBV19 and TRBJ1-2, with 7 bases that match TRBD1. With 5 bases clipped from V and 2 bases from J, the junction kept 8 bases outside the gene matches. The CDR3 covers 15 residues. Germline CDR1 and CDR2: LNHDA and SQIVND (reference sequence). Here the CDR3 reads CASSFYRGGNYGYTF. In nucleotides, the CDR3 is TGTGCCAGTAGTTTCTACAGGGGAGGGAACTATGGCTACACCTTC.

This clonotype was counted only a few times. The chain employs TRBV20-1 and TRBJ1-5, with a weak D call TRBD1 (6 bases). This CDR3 comprises 16 residues. Trimming shortened V by 3 bases and J by 0 bases, and 15 bases separated the two germline ends. CDR1 and CDR2 from the germline V gene are DFQATT and SNEGSKA (reference sequence). CDR3 sequence reads: CSASRTGHDSNQPQHF. CDR3 nucleotides: TGCAGTGCTAGCCGTACAGGGCACGATAGCAATCAGCCCCAGCATTTT.

The chain uses TRBV11-3 and TRBJ2-1, with 10 bases lining up with TRBD1. The CDR3 has 15 residues. V shed 4 bases, J shed 2 bases, and the junction held 2 bases outside the gene matches. Germline V gene data show CDR1 as SGHNT and CDR2 as YENEEA. The CDR3, as DNA: TGTGCCAGCAGCTCCGGGACAGGGGCCTACAATGAGCAGTTCTTC. Amino acid sequence: CASSSGTGAYNEQFF.

The gene calls are TRBV6-5 and TRBJ1-2; weak D call: TRBD1 (6 bases). V was trimmed by 2 bases and J by 1 base, leaving 17 bases between them. This CDR3 is 17 amino acids long. Germline CDR1 reads MNHEY; CDR2 reads SVGAGI. The CDR3 nucleotides read TGTGCCAGCAGTTACGGGGGGCCGTCTTCCAATAACTATGGCTACACCTTC. It translates to CASSYGGPSSNNYGYTF.

This clonotype was detected only a few times. This rearrangement joins TRBV20-1 to TRBJ2-4, with D uncertain. This CDR3 contains 14 residues. Trimming pared 0 bases from V and 6 bases from J, leaving 12 bases between. Germline CDR1 DFQATT, CDR2 SNEGSKA (reference sequence). The CDR3 DNA reads as TGCAGTGCTAGAGACCCCTGGGTCGGAAACATTCAGTACTTC. Protein sequence: CSARDPWVGNIQYF.

For the CDR3, the DNA is TGTGCCAGCAGCCCAACGAACACTGAAGCTTTCTTT. It specifies CASSPTNTEAFF. This chain links TRBV7-9 with TRBJ1-1; no firm D call. CDR3 length: 12 residues. Trimming stripped 5 bases from V and 1 base from J, with 5 bases between. Germline loops: CDR1 SEHNR, CDR2 FQNEAQ (reference sequence).

The gene calls are TRBV19 and TRBJ1-2, with D possibly being TRBD1 (6 bases). The ends were cut back, 9 bases at V and 2 bases at J, with 16 bases in the middle. The CDR3 is 14 amino acids. CDR1 is LNHDA and CDR2 is SQIVND in the germline V gene (reference sequence). The CDR3 DNA reads as TGTGCCAGCTGGAGGGGGGGGGGGAACTATGGCTACACCTTC. Protein: CASWRGGGNYGYTF.

The chain employs TRBV20-1 and TRBJ2-1; unclear D gene. This CDR3 spans 14 amino acids. CDR1 DFQATT and CDR2 SNEGSKA come from the germline V gene (reference sequence). Trimming left V 4 bases short and J 3 bases short, with 13 bases between. The CDR3 nucleotides read TGCAGTGCTATAATCTTAGCTCACTACAATGAGCAGTTCTTC. The encoded protein is CSAIILAHYNEQFF.

The chain couples TRBV4-2 to TRBJ2-7; 12 bases fit TRBD2. The CDR3 is made up of 18 amino acids. Germline trimming cut 0 bases from V and 5 bases from J; bases unmatched to any gene: 11. From germline, CDR1 is LGHNA and CDR2 YNFKEQ. The CDR3 spells CASSQEPSGRALIDEQYF. For the CDR3, the DNA is TGTGCCAGCAGCCAAGAGCCTAGCGGGAGGGCCCTCATCGACGAGCAGTACTTC.

This clonotype was counted only a few times. This CDR3 reads CSARSADGNYGYTF. Written as DNA, the CDR3 is TGCAGTGCTAGATCCGCCGACGGGAACTATGGCTACACCTTC. This sequence joins TRBV20-1 and TRBJ1-2, with no clear D. Germline V gene data show CDR1 as DFQATT and CDR2 as SNEGSKA (reference sequence). Trimming removed 2 bases from V and 2 bases from J, with 12 bases in between. CDR3 length: 14 residues.

This clonotype was picked up a small number of times. V is TRBV20-1 and J is TRBJ1-2; D not certain. Germline assignment: CDR1 DFQATT and CDR2 SNEGSKA (reference sequence). This CDR3 spans 14 amino acids. With 0 bases removed from V and 0 bases from J, the gap between germline ends came to 8 bases. CDR3 in DNA: TGCAGTGCTAGAGAGCCCGCGACTAACTATGGCTACACCTTC. It specifies CSAREPATNYGYTF.

CDR3 coding DNA: TGTGCCAGCAGCTTACTCGGCTTTGGGGAAAACGAGCAGTACTTC. It is translated as CASSLLGFGENEQYF. The gene calls are TRBV7-6 and TRBJ2-7; D is ambiguous. Germline V gene sequence: CDR1 SGHVS, CDR2 FNYEAQ. The CDR3 is 15 amino acids. V dropped 2 bases and J dropped 5 bases, with 16 bases sitting between them.

V and J are TRBV6-1 and TRBJ1-1; TRBD1 might be the D (5 bases). Germline assignment: CDR1 MNHNS and CDR2 SASEGT. V shed 6 bases and J shed 4 bases, with 9 bases lying between them. CDR3 length: 12 residues. For the CDR3, the DNA is TGTGCCAGCAGGCTAGGGACCACTGAAGCTTTCTTT. This gives the protein CASRLGTTEAFF.